Each of the 31 T cell receptor beta chains below was sequenced from the same sample in a study of T cell clones after liver transplantation. The method was immunoSEQ multiplex PCR; TCRdb's version includes in-frame clones alone and lacks a portion of them. The table lists 85,000 to 130,000 clones, 75% to 90% of them singletons, with over 0.9% in the top ten. Sequencing used CD4+ T cells from blood, obtained before liver transplant. The receptor set was obtained from a human donor who received a liver transplant.

V usage is TRBV19 and J usage is TRBJ2-1; 8 positions agree with TRBD1. The CDR3 loop spans 16 amino acids. Germline V gene data show CDR1 as LNHDA and CDR2 as SQIVND (reference sequence). Germline trimming cut 3 bases from V and 5 bases from J; bases unmatched to any gene: 9. Here the CDR3 DNA reads TGTGCCAGTAGTATTGCTTTGGGGACAGGTAACAATGAGCAGTTCTTC. This sequence encodes CASSIALGTGNNEQFF. The full variable domain, its missing parts supplied by reference TRBV19 and TRBJ2-1, is DGGITQSPKYLFRKEGQNVTLSCEQNLNHDAMYWYRQDPGQGLRLIYYSQIVNDFQKGDIAEGYSVSREKKESFPLTVTSAQKNPTAFYLCASSIALGTGNNEQFFGPGTRLTVL.

This chain uses TRBV5-1 with TRBJ2-7; 7 positions agree with TRBD2. Losses at the gene ends were 0 bases for V and 2 bases for J; bases not matched to a gene: 8. The CDR3 length is 16 residues. CDR1 is SGHRS, CDR2 YFSETQ, per germline. CDR3 region: CASSLDGGRIAYEQYF. The DNA for the CDR3 is TGCGCCAGCAGCTTGGACGGCGGGAGAATAGCCTACGAGCAGTACTTC.

The V and J genes are TRBV2 and TRBJ1-6; D gene ambiguous. CDR3 length: 16 amino acids. Trimming pared 3 bases from V and 5 bases from J, leaving 14 bases between. Germline V gene lookup returns CDR1 SNHLY and CDR2 FYNNEI. The DNA of the CDR3 is TGTGCCAGCAGTGAGGAGGAGCCCCATAATAATTCACCCCTCCACTTT. This sequence encodes CASSEEEPHNNSPLHF.

The count of this clone is one. Other DNA sequences in this specimen translate into the identical CDR3. The V and J genes are TRBV5-1 and TRBJ1-5; a possible D gene is TRBD1 (5 bases). The V end lost 0 bases, the J end lost 10 bases, and 23 bases lay between the germline ends. Germline V gene sequence: CDR1 SGHRS, CDR2 YFSETQ. The CDR3 is 17 amino acids. CDR3 nucleotide sequence: TGCGCCAGCAGCTTGGGGGGATTGGGACTTGGGCGAAGTCCCCAGCATTTT. It codes for CASSLGGLGLGRSPQHF.

The chain employs TRBV6-1 and TRBJ2-1, with TRBD2 as a possible D gene (5 bases). The CDR3 is made up of 15 amino acids. V lost 4 bases and J lost 4, with 14 bases in between. Germline V lookup: CDR1 MNHNS, CDR2 SASEGT. Here the CDR3 DNA reads TGTGCCAGCAGTGTAGTCAGGAGGAATTACAATGAGCAGTTCTTC. Its translation is CASSVVRRNYNEQFF.

This clone showed up just a few times. The chain is built from TRBV2 and TRBJ1-1; a possible D gene is TRBD1 (5 bases). Germline-derived CDR1 and CDR2 are SNHLY and FYNNEI. The CDR3 sequence is 13 residues long. V was cut by 7 bases and J by 0 bases, with 9 bases left in between. The CDR3 nucleotides are TGTGCCAGCACAGGGCAGGTGAACACTGAAGCTTTCTTT. Its translation is CASTGQVNTEAFF.

This clone appeared a few times. The chain carries TRBV18 and TRBJ2-2; no clear D. The CDR3 is 16 residues long. CDR1 KGHSH and CDR2 LQKENI come from the germline V gene. Trimming left V 3 bases short and J 2 bases short, with 13 bases between. Written as DNA, the CDR3 is TGTGCCAGCTCACCGGGGTTGAGTGGTAACACCGGGGAGCTGTTTTTT. Translation: CASSPGLSGNTGELFF.

The chain is built from TRBV11-2 and TRBJ1-4; D is uncertain. The CDR3 totals 13 residues. Germline CDR1 is SGHAT and CDR2 is FQNNGV. Trimming shortened V by 5 bases and J by 4 bases, and 8 bases separated the two germline ends. This CDR3 reads CASSLGVNEKLFF. Written as DNA, the CDR3 is TGTGCCAGCAGCCTTGGGGTTAATGAAAAACTGTTTTTT.

The chain uses TRBV21-1 and TRBJ2-4; the table gives TRBD2 as D, unverified against the DNA. TRBV21-1 corresponds to a pseudogene. The CDR3 totals 15 residues. This CDR3 is CASSGGRVAKNIQYF. The CDR3, as DNA: TGTGCCAGCAGCGGGGGGAGGGTAGCCAAAAACATTCAGTACTTC.

The chain has TRBV6-1 and TRBJ1-1; D is unresolved. Germline CDR1 reads MNHNS; CDR2 reads SASEGT. This CDR3 is 10 amino acids long. V was trimmed by 10 bases and J by 7 bases, leaving 10 bases between them. The CDR3 sequence is CATARDEAFF. DNA for the CDR3: TGTGCCACCGCGAGGGATGAAGCTTTCTTT.

The V and J genes are TRBV2 and TRBJ2-1; 7 bases align to TRBD2. Unmatched junction bases numbered 8, after V lost 5 bases and J lost 10 bases. Per germline, CDR1 SNHLY and CDR2 FYNNEI. The CDR3 sequence is 13 residues long. CDR3 sequence (DNA): TGTGCCAGCAGTAGCTCGATCGGGGGGGAGCAGTTCTTC. Translation: CASSSSIGGEQFF.

This chain uses TRBV5-5 with TRBJ2-1; D gene unclear. The germline CDR1 and CDR2 sequences are SGHKS and YYEKEE (reference sequence). Trimming shortened V by 1 base and J by 1 base, and 6 bases separated the two germline ends. This CDR3 contains 14 residues. CDR3 loop: CASSLLASYNEQFF. DNA of the CDR3: TGTGCCAGCAGCTTGTTGGCTTCCTACAATGAGCAGTTCTTC.

The chain uses TRBV7-2 and TRBJ2-2, with D possibly matching TRBD2 (5 bases). Trimming took 1 base from V and 8 from J, leaving 14 bases between them. Germline V gene sequence: CDR1 SGHTA, CDR2 FQGNSA. This CDR3 contains 15 residues. This CDR3 reads CASSLGGASLGELFF. The CDR3 DNA follows: TGTGCCAGCAGCTTAGGGGGAGCCTCCTTAGGGGAGCTGTTTTTT.

V and J are TRBV7-7 and TRBJ2-1, with 9 bases aligning to TRBD2. V lost 5 bases to trimming and J lost 1 base; unmatched junction nucleotides: 12. The germline gives CDR1 SSHAT, CDR2 FNYEAQ (reference sequence). The CDR3 extends over 18 amino acids. CDR3 nucleotide sequence: TGTGCCAGCAGCCGTTCTGGCGGGAGGGCAGGTTCCTACAATGAGCAGTTCTTC. Amino acids: CASSRSGGRAGSYNEQFF.

V is TRBV6-5 and J is TRBJ1-1; D perhaps matches TRBD1 (6 bases). This CDR3 has 15 amino acids. The ends were cut back, 2 bases at V and 2 bases at J, with 12 bases in the middle. Germline V gene sequence: CDR1 MNHEY, CDR2 SVGAGI. The CDR3 bases are TGTGCCAGCAGTTACGGGGGGGCGGGAAACACTGAAGCTTTCTTT. This gives the protein CASSYGGAGNTEAFF.

The V gene is TRBV6-5, the J gene TRBJ1-1; the match to TRBD1 covers 9 bases. J was trimmed by 7 bases and V by 5 bases; bases with no gene match: 8. Germline V gene lookup returns CDR1 MNHEY and CDR2 SVGAGI. The CDR3 contains 14 residues. Here the CDR3 reads CASSRSGTGIEAFF. The CDR3 DNA follows: TGTGCCAGCAGTCGTTCCGGGACAGGGATTGAAGCTTTCTTT.

This clone was seen a single time. CDR3: CASSLGGLGETQYF. CDR3 nucleotides: TGTGCCAGCAGCTTAGGGGGATTGGGGGAGACCCAGTACTTC. The chain recombines TRBV11-3 with TRBJ2-5; D is ambiguous. In germline, CDR1 is SGHNT, CDR2 YENEEA. Trimming removed 1 base from V and 5 bases from J, with 11 bases in between. CDR3 length: 14 amino acids. Variable domain in full (rest from reference TRBV11-3 and TRBJ2-5): EAGVVQSPRYKIIEKKQPVAFWCNPISGHNTLYWYLQNLGQGPELLIRYENEEAVDDSQLPKDRFSAERLKGVDSTLKIQPAELGDSAVYLCASSLGGLGETQYFGPGTRLLVL.

This chain joins TRBV7-3 and TRBJ2-3, with D uncertain. Germline V gene lookup returns CDR1 SGHTA and CDR2 FQGTGA. V dropped 5 bases and J dropped 2 bases, with 11 bases sitting between them. This CDR3 is built from 14 residues. This chain's CDR3 is CASSRGVATDTQYF. As DNA, the CDR3 is TGTGCCAGCAGCCGAGGAGTTGCCACAGATACGCAGTATTTT.

The chain joins TRBV19 to TRBJ2-7, with D perhaps given as TRBD1 or TRBD2 (5 bases each). The CDR3 runs 15 residues. Trimming cost V 7 bases and J 2 bases, with 18 bases left between them. CDR1 is LNHDA and CDR2 is SQIVND in the germline V gene (reference sequence). CDR3 in DNA: TGTGCCAGTAAGTTGAACCGGGACGAAACCTACGAGCAGTACTTC. This encodes CASKLNRDETYEQYF.

The CDR3: CASSVGSLRQETQYF. DNA for the CDR3: TGTGCCAGCAGCGTAGGGTCTCTACGGCAGGAGACCCAGTACTTC. V and J are TRBV9 and TRBJ2-5; D call uncertain. The V gene's germline CDR1 is SGDLS and CDR2 YYNGEE. The CDR3 contains 15 residues. V lost 0 bases, J lost 5 bases, and 14 bases lay in between.

The rearrangement joins TRBV7-9 to TRBJ1-1, with D possibly matching TRBD1 (6 bases). The V gene's germline CDR1 is SEHNR and CDR2 FQNEAQ (reference sequence). The CDR3 spans 15 residues. Trimming removed 5 bases from V and 0 bases from J, with 13 bases in between. CDR3 protein: CASSQGQTMNTEAFF. CDR3 in DNA: TGTGCCAGCAGCCAAGGACAGACCATGAACACTGAAGCTTTCTTT.

The genes are TRBV4-2 and TRBJ1-1; tentative D call: TRBD1 (6 bases). Germline V gene lookup returns CDR1 LGHNA and CDR2 YNFKEQ. The CDR3 contains 15 residues. V was cut by 4 bases and J by 3 bases, with 15 bases left in between. In nucleotides, the CDR3 is TGTGCCAGCAGCCCGTCGGGGGGGGGCCACACTGAAGCTTTCTTT. This gives the protein CASSPSGGGHTEAFF.

The rearrangement uses TRBV10-3 and TRBJ1-1; no clear D. Trimming cost V 0 bases and J 11 bases, with 13 bases left between them. This CDR3 contains 13 residues. The germline CDR1 and CDR2 sequences are ENHRY and SYGVKD. The CDR3: CAISESSLGDAFF. For the CDR3, the DNA is TGTGCCATCAGTGAGTCAAGTTTAGGAGACGCTTTCTTT.

In its sample, this clone was seen once. The chain is built from TRBV29-1 and TRBJ1-4; TRBD1 matches at 7 bases. J was trimmed by 11 bases and V by 4 bases; bases with no gene match: 22. CDR1 SQVTM and CDR2 ANQGSEA come from the germline V gene. The CDR3 consists of 17 residues. CDR3 loop: CSVVGRGDSVSLGKLFF. In DNA form, the CDR3 reads TGCAGCGTTGTTGGCAGGGGGGACTCGGTATCATTAGGGAAACTGTTTTTT.

This chain connects TRBV19 to TRBJ2-1; D is perhaps TRBD2 (6 bases). The CDR3 contains 14 residues. Trimming removed 7 bases from V and 1 base from J, with 11 bases in between. From germline, CDR1 is LNHDA and CDR2 SQIVND (reference sequence). The CDR3 loop is CASTRRGSYNEQFF. In nucleotides, the CDR3 is TGTGCCAGTACCCGGAGGGGATCCTACAATGAGCAGTTCTTC.

The V gene is TRBV19, the J gene TRBJ2-3; tentatively, D is TRBD2 (6 bases). The V and J ends lost 3 bases and 2 bases respectively, with 12 bases between them. The CDR3 length is 15 residues. Germline V lookup: CDR1 LNHDA, CDR2 SQIVND (reference sequence). Here the CDR3 reads CASSIMGGNTDTQYF. The CDR3, as DNA: TGTGCCAGTAGTATTATGGGGGGAAACACAGATACGCAGTATTTT.

This chain connects TRBV27 to TRBJ2-2, with 9 nucleotides matching TRBD2. The V and J ends lost 2 bases and 3 bases, in that order; junction bases with no gene match: 4. The CDR3 runs 16 residues. Germline assignment: CDR1 MNHEY and CDR2 SMNVEV (reference sequence). The DNA of the CDR3 is TGTGCCAGCAGTTTAAGACTAGCGGTACACACCGGGGAGCTGTTTTTT. Its translation: CASSLRLAVHTGELFF.

V and J are TRBV12-5 and TRBJ2-2, with 7 bases matching TRBD1. V gave up 1 base and J gave up 5 bases; unmatched junction bases: 4. The CDR3 runs 15 residues. Germline loops: CDR1 LGHNT, CDR2 FRNRAP. The CDR3 DNA reads as TGTGCTAGTGGTTTGGAGGGGGCCTTGACCGGGGAGCTGTTTTTT. Residues: CASGLEGALTGELFF.

The chain has TRBV27 and TRBJ2-1; a possible D gene is TRBD1 (5 bases). CDR3 size: 16 residues. V was trimmed by 4 bases and J by 1 base, leaving 14 bases between them. The germline CDR1 and CDR2 sequences are MNHEY and SMNVEV (reference sequence). CDR3: CASSSIQGRSYNEQFF. As DNA, the CDR3 is TGTGCCAGCAGTTCGATTCAGGGTAGATCCTACAATGAGCAGTTCTTC.

This clone was detected only a few times. V is TRBV19 and J is TRBJ2-7; 9 positions agree with TRBD1. The germline CDR1 and CDR2 sequences are LNHDA and SQIVND (reference sequence). The trim removed 5 bases at V and 1 base at J, leaving 12 bases unmatched. The CDR3 extends over 17 amino acids. CDR3 amino acids: CASSGPGTGFISYEQYF. The DNA of the CDR3 is TGTGCCAGTAGTGGTCCCGGGACAGGGTTTATATCCTACGAGCAGTACTTC. Drawing the rest from reference TRBV19 and TRBJ2-7, the complete variable domain is DGGITQSPKYLFRKEGQNVTLSCEQNLNHDAMYWYRQDPGQGLRLIYYSQIVNDFQKGDIAEGYSVSREKKESFPLTVTSAQKNPTAFYLCASSGPGTGFISYEQYFGPGTRLTVT.

J is TRBJ2-5 and V is TRBV2; possibly TRBD2 for D (6 bases). The CDR3 totals 12 residues. V was trimmed by 5 bases and J by 5 bases, leaving 9 bases between them. Germline CDR1 reads SNHLY; CDR2 reads FYNNEI. In DNA, the CDR3 is TGTGCCAGCAGTAAGGGACTGGAGACCCAGTACTTC. Its protein product is CASSKGLETQYF.